This T cell receptor (beta chain) originates from a study of T cell responses to AZD1222 COVID-19 vaccine. Study results and limitations: Clonal diversity was possibly underestimated; the donors were predominantly white British and more often female. Repertoire samples came only from after the peak T cell response. Increased Spike-specific TCR breadth and depth were observed after two AZD1222 doses. The span of vaccine-associated CD4 TCRs extended across spike, with dominance at 160-218 and 743-854.

The CDR3 length is 18 residues. The V end lost 4 bases, the J end lost 0 bases, and 19 bases lay between the germline ends. Germline V gene data show CDR1 as KGHSH and CDR2 as LQKENI. To note about this clone: Antigen: not known.

Sequencing used immunoSEQ multiplex PCR; TCRdb keeps in-frame clones, though not all of them. This sample yields tens of thousands of clones, of which 92% are seen a single time; roughly 4.7% belongs to the top ten. This sequence joins TRBV18 and TRBJ1-3; weak D call: TRBD1 (6 bases). This sample comprised peripheral blood, obtained 28 days after the second AZD1222 dose. The sequence was obtained from an adult who received the AZD1222 COVID-19 vaccine. The CDR3 is CASSLWSLQGSSGNTIYF. The CDR3 DNA sequence: TGTGCCAGCTCACTCTGGTCCTTACAGGGCAGCTCTGGAAACACCATATATTTT.